The source of this TCR beta chain is a study of blood T cell repertoires in COVID-19. Study background: Acute and convalescent COVID-19 specimens originated in the United States, Italy and Spain. The analysed material was cDNA or gDNA that came from T cells, B-cell-depleted T cells, or PBMCs.

Trimming took 4 bases from V and 1 from J, leaving 14 bases between them. This CDR3 comprises 15 residues. Germline V gene sequence: CDR1 SGHRS, CDR2 YFSETQ. As originally analysed: Reference gene primer amplification in the assay estimated nucleated cell counts. Measured with immunoSEQ multiplex PCR; TCRdb has only the in-frame clones, and not every one. The DNA was the basis for D and trimming; V, J and clone size are from that table. Of about 290,000 clones in the sample, approximately 80% are singletons; the top ten hold around 4.5%. The chain joins TRBV5-1 to TRBJ1-1; D is perhaps TRBD1 (5 bases). Sequenced sample: peripheral blood. This TCR was sampled from a woman in her fifties or sixties with active or convalescent COVID-19. CDR3 amino acids: CASSAFSTENTEAFF. CDR3 nucleotide sequence: TGCGCCAGCAGCGCCTTTTCGACAGAGAACACTGAAGCTTTCTTT.